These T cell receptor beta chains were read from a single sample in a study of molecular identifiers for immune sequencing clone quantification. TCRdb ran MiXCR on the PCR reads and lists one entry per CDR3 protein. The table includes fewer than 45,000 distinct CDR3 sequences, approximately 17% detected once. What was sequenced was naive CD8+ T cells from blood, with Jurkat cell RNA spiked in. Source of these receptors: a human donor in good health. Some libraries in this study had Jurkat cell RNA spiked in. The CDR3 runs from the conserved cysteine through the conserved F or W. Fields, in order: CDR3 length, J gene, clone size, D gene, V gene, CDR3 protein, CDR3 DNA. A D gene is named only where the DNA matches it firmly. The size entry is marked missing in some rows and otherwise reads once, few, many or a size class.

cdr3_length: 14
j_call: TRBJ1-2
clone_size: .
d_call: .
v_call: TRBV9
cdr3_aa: CASSTGTGFYGYTF
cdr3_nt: TGTGCCAGCAGCACCGGGACGGGGTTCTATGGCTACACCTTC

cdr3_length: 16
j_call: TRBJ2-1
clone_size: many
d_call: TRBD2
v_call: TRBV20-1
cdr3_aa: CSATSSGRAVRGEQFF
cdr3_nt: TGCAGTGCAACATCTAGCGGGAGGGCAGTTAGAGGTGAGCAGTTCTTC

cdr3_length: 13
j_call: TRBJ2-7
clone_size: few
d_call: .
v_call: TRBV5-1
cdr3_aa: CASSLTKGYEQYF
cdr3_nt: TGCGCCAGCAGCTTGACTAAGGGTTACGAGCAGTACTTC

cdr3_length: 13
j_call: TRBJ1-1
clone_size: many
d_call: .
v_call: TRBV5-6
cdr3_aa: CASSHGSPNEAFF
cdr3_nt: TGTGCCAGCAGCCACGGGTCACCGAACGAAGCTTTCTTT

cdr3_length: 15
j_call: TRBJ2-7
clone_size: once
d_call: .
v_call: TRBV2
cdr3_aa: CASTDPGEGSYEQYF
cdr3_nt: TGTGCCAGCACCGACCCGGGAGAGGGCTCCTACGAGCAGTACTTC

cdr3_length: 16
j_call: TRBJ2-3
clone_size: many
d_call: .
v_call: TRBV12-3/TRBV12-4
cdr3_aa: CASSLAVPGRWDTQYF
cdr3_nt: TGTGCCAGCAGTTTAGCGGTCCCGGGGCGCTGGGATACGCAGTATTTT

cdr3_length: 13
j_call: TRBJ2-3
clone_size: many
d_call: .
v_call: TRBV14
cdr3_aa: CASSWWSGDTQYF
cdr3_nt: TGTGCCAGCAGCTGGTGGTCGGGAGATACGCAGTATTTT

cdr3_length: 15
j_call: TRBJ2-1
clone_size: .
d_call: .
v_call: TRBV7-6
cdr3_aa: CASSFTSRFYNEQFF
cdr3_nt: TGTGCCAGCAGCTTCACTAGCCGCTTCTACAATGAGCAGTTCTTC

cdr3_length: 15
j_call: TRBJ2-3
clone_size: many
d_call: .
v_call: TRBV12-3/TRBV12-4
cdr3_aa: CASSFYEGGTDTQYF
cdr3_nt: TGTGCCAGCAGTTTCTATGAGGGGGGGACAGATACGCAGTATTTT

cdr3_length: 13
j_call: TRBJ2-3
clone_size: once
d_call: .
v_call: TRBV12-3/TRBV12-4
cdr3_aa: CASSSGSTDTQYF
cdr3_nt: TGTGCCAGCAGTTCTGGGAGCACAGATACGCAGTATTTT

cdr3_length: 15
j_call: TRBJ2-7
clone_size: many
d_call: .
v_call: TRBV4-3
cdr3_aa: CASSQSTWGSYEQYF
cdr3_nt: TGCGCCAGCAGCCAATCTACGTGGGGGTCCTACGAGCAGTACTTC

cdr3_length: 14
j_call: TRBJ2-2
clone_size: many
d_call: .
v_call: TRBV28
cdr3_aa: CASSLSVLGGELFF
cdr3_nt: TGTGCCAGCAGTTTATCCGTTTTGGGCGGGGAGCTGTTTTTT

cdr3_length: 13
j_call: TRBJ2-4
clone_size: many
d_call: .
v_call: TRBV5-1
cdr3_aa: CASSLGVSDIQYF
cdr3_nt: TGCGCCAGCAGCTTGGGGGTGTCGGACATTCAGTACTTC

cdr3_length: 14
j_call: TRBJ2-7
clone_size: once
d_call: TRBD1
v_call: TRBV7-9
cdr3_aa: CASSSRDRVYKQYF
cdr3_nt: TGTGCCAGCAGCTCCCGGGACAGGGTTTACAAGCAGTACTTC

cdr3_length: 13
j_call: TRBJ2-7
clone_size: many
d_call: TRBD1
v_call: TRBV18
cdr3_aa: CASSPYRGHEQYF
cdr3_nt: TGTGCCAGCTCACCCTACAGGGGGCACGAGCAGTACTTC

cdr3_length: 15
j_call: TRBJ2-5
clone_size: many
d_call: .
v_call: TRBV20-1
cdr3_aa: CSASDGRDPVETQYF
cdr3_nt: TGCAGTGCTAGTGACGGTCGGGACCCAGTAGAGACCCAGTACTTC

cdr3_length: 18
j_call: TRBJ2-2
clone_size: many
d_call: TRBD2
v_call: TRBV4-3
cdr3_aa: CASSQDPTSGSNTGELFF
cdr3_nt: TGCGCCAGCAGCCAAGACCCCACTAGCGGATCAAACACCGGGGAGCTGTTTTTT

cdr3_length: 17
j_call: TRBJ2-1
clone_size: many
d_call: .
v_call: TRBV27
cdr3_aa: CASSTPGLSSSYNEQFF
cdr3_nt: TGTGCCAGCAGTACACCGGGACTCTCAAGCTCCTACAATGAGCAGTTCTTC

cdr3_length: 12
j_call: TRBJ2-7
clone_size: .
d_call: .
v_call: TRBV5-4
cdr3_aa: CASSFGRGEQYF
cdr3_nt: TGTGCCAGCAGCTTCGGCCGTGGGGAGCAGTACTTC

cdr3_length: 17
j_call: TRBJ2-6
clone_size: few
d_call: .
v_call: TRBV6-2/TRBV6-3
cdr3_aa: CASSYTQQGSGANVLTF
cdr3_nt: TGTGCCAGCAGTTACACTCAACAAGGTTCTGGGGCCAACGTCCTGACTTTC

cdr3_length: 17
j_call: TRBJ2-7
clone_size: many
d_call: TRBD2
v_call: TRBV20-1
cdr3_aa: CSARDPLTSGRLDEQYF
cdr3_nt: TGCAGTGCTAGAGACCCCCTGACTAGCGGGAGATTAGACGAGCAGTACTTC

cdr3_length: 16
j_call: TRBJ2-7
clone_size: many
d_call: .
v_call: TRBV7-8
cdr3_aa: CASSLIGDITFYEQYF
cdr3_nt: TGTGCCAGCAGCTTGATTGGGGACATTACCTTCTACGAGCAGTACTTC

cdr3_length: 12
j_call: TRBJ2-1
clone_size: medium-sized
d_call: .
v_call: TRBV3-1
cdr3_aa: CASSQGVGEQFF
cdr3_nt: TGTGCCAGCAGCCAAGGAGTGGGTGAGCAGTTCTTC

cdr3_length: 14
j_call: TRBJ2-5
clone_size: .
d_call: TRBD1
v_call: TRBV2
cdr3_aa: CASSSTGTQETQYF
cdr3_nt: TGTGCCAGCAGTTCGACAGGGACCCAAGAGACCCAGTACTTC

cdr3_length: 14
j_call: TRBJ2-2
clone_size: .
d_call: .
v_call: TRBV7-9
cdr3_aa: CAGSAYRAAGELFF
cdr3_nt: TGTGCCGGCAGCGCGTACAGGGCCGCCGGGGAGCTGTTTTTT

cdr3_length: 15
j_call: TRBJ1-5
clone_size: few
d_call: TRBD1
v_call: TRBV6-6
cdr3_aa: CASRADRVGNQPQHF
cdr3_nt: TGTGCCAGCAGAGCGGACAGGGTGGGCAATCAGCCCCAGCATTTT

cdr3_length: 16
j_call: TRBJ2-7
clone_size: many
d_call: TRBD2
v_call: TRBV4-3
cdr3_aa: CASSQEFLAEGYEQYF
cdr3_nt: TGCGCCAGCAGCCAAGAGTTCCTAGCGGAGGGCTACGAGCAGTACTTC

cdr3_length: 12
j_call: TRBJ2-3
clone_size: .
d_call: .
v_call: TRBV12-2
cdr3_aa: CASRLNWDTQYF
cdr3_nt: TGTGCAAGTCGCTTAAACTGGGATACGCAGTATTTT

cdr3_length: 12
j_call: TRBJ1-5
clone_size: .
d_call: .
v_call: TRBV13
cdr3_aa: CASSSINQPQHF
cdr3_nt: TGTGCCAGCAGCTCCATCAATCAGCCCCAGCATTTT

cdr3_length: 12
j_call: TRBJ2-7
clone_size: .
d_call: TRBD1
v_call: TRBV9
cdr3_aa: CASSGDRPEQYF
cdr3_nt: TGTGCCAGCAGCGGGGACAGGCCCGAGCAGTACTTC

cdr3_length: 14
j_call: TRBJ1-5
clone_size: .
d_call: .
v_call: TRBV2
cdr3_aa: CASSEFGGNQPQHF
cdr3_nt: TGTGCCAGCAGTGAATTCGGGGGAAATCAGCCCCAGCATTTT

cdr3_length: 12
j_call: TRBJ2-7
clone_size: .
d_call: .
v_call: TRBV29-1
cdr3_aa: CSVGPERYEQYF
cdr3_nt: TGCAGCGTTGGCCCAGAACGCTACGAGCAGTACTTC

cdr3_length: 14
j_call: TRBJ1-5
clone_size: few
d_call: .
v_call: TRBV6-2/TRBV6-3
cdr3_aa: CASSYWETNQPQHF
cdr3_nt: TGTGCCAGCAGTTACTGGGAGACCAATCAGCCCCAGCATTTT

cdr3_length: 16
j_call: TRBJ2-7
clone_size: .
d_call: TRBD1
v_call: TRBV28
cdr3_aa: CASTLSDRDRRYEQYF
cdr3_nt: TGTGCCAGCACCCTCTCGGACAGGGATAGGAGGTACGAGCAGTACTTC

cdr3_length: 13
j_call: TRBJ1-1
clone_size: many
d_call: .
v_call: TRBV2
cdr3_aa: CASREAGGTEAFF
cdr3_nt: TGTGCCAGCAGGGAAGCAGGTGGCACTGAAGCTTTCTTT

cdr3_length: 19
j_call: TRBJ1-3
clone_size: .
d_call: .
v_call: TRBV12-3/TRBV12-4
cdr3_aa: CASSIPRGGNFPSGNTIYF
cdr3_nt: TGTGCCAGCAGTATCCCCCGGGGCGGGAACTTCCCCTCTGGAAACACCATATATTTT

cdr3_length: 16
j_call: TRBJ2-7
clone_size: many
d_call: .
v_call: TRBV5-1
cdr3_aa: CASSWRAADEAYEQYF
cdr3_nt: TGCGCCAGCAGCTGGAGGGCCGCAGACGAGGCCTACGAGCAGTACTTC

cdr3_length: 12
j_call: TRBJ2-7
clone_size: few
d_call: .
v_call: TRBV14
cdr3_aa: CASSQVFWEQYF
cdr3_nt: TGTGCCAGCAGCCAAGTCTTTTGGGAGCAGTACTTC

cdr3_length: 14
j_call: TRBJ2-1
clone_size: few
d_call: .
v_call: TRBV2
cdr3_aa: CASTEDSLNNEQFF
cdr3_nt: TGTGCCAGCACCGAGGACAGTCTTAACAATGAGCAGTTCTTC

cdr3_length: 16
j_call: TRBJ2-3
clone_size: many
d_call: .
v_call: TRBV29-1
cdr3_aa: CSVEDWEDMEADTQYF
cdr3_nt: TGCAGCGTTGAAGACTGGGAGGACATGGAAGCAGATACGCAGTATTTT

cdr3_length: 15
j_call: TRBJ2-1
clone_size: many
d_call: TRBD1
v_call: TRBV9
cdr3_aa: CASSPTGGSYNEQFF
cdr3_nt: TGTGCCAGCAGCCCGACAGGGGGCTCCTACAATGAGCAGTTCTTC

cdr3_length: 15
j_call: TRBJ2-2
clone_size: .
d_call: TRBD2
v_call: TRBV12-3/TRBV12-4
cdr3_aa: CASIFGLADTGELFF
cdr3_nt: TGTGCCAGCATCTTCGGACTAGCGGACACCGGGGAGCTGTTTTTT

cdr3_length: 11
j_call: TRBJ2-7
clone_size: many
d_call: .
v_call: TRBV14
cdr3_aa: CASGNSYEQYF
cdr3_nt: TGTGCCAGTGGCAACTCCTACGAGCAGTACTTC

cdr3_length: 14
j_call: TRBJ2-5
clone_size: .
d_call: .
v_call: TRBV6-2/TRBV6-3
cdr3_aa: CASSYPGGRETQYF
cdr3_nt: TGTGCCAGCAGTTATCCAGGGGGGCGAGAGACCCAGTACTTC

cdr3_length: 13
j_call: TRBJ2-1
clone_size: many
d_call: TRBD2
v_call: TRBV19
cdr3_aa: CASASGGRNEQFF
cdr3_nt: TGTGCCTCGGCTAGCGGAGGGCGCAATGAGCAGTTCTTC

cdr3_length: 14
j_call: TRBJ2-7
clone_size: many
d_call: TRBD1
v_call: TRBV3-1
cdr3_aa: CASSSGTGMYEQYF
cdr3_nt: TGTGCCAGCAGCTCCGGGACAGGGATGTACGAGCAGTACTTC

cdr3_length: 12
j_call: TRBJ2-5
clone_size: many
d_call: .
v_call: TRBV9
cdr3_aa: CASSVDQETQYF
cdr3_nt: TGTGCCAGCAGCGTAGATCAAGAGACCCAGTACTTC

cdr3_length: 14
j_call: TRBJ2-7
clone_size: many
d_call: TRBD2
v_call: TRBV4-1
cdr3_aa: CASSQSSGGKNLYF
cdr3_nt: TGCGCCAGCAGCCAGTCTAGCGGGGGAAAGAATTTGTACTTC

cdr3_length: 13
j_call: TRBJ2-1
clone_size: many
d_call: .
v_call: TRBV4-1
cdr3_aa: CASSWPADNEQFF
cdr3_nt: TGCGCCAGCAGCTGGCCGGCGGACAATGAGCAGTTCTTC

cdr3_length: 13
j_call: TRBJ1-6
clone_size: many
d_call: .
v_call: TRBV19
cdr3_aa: CATAWGYNSPLHF
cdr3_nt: TGTGCCACCGCGTGGGGTTATAATTCACCCCTCCACTTT

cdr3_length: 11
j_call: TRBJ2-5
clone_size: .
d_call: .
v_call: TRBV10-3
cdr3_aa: CAISEGETQYF
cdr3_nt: TGTGCCATCAGTGAGGGTGAGACCCAGTACTTC

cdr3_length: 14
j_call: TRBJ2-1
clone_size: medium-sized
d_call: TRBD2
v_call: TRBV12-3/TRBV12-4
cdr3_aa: CASDGGGRSNEQFF
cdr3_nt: TGTGCCAGCGACGGGGGCGGGAGGTCCAATGAGCAGTTCTTC

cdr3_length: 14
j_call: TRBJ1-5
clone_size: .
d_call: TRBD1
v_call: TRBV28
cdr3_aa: CASKGQYSNQPQHF
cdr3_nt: TGTGCCAGCAAGGGACAGTATAGCAATCAGCCCCAGCATTTT